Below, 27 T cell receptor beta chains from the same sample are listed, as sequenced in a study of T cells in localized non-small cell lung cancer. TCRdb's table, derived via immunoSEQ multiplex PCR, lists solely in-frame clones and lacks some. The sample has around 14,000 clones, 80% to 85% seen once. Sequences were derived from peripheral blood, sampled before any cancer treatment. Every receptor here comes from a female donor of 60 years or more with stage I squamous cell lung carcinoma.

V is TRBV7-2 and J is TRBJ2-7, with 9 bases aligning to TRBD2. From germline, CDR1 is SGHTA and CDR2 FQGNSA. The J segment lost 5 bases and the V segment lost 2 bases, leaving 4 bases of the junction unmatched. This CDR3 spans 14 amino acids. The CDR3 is CASSLRAGGNEQYF. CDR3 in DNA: TGTGCCAGCAGCTTACGGGCGGGGGGGAACGAGCAGTACTTC.

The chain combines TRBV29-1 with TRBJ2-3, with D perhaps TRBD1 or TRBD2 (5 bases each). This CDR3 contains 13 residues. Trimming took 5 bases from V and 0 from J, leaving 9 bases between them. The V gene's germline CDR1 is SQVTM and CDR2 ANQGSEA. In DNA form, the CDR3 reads TGCAGCGTTCTTGGGGGAAGCACAGATACGCAGTATTTT. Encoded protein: CSVLGGSTDTQYF.

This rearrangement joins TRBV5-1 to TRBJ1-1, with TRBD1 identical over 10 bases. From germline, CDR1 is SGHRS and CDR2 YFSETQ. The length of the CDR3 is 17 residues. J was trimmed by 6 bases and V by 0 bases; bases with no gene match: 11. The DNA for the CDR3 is TGCGCCAGCAGCTTGGCGTCCGGGACAGGGGCTTGGGCTGAAGCTTTCTTT. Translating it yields CASSLASGTGAWAEAFF.

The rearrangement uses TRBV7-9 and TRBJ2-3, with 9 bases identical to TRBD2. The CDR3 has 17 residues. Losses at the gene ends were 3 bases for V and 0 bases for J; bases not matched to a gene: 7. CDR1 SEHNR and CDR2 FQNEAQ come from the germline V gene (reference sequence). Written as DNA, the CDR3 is TGTGCCAGCAGCTTCCCCTTTAGCGGGGGCAGCACAGATACGCAGTATTTT. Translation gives CASSFPFSGGSTDTQYF.

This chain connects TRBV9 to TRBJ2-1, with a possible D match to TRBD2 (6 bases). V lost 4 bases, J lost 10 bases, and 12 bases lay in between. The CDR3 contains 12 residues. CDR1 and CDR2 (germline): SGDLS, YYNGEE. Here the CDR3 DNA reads TGTGCCAGCAGCTCCCATCGGGGGGAGCAGTTCTTC. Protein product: CASSSHRGEQFF.

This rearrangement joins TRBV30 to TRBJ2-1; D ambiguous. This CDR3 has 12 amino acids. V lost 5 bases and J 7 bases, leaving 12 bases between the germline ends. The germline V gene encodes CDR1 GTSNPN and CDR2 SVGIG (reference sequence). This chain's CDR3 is CAWPGCGNEQFF. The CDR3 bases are TGTGCCTGGCCCGGGTGTGGGAATGAGCAGTTCTTC.

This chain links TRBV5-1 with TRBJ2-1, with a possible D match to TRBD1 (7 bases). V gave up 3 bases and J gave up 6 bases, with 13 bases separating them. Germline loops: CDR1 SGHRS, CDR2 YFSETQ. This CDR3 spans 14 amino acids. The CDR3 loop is CASSYLQGGNEQFF. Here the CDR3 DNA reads TGCGCCAGCAGCTACCTTCAGGGGGGCAATGAGCAGTTCTTC.

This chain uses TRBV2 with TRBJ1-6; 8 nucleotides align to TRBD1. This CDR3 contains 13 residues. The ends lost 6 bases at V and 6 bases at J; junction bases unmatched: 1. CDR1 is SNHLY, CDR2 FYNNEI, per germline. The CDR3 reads CASRGQVNSPLHF. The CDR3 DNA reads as TGTGCCAGCAGGGGACAGGTTAATTCACCCCTCCACTTT.

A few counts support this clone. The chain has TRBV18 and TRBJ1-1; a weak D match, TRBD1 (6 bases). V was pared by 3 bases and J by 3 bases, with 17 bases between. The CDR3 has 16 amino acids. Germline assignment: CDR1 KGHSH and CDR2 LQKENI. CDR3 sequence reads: CASSPGARIRDTEAFF. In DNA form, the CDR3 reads TGTGCCAGCTCACCGGGGGCGCGGATCCGTGACACTGAAGCTTTCTTT.

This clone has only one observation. CDR3 nucleotide sequence: TGTGCCAGCAGCATGGGACTAGGGGAATACGAGCAGTACTTC. Translation gives CASSMGLGEYEQYF. The gene calls are TRBV5-5 and TRBJ2-7; the match to TRBD2 covers 8 bases. Unmatched junction bases numbered 7, after V lost 4 bases and J lost 4 bases. The germline CDR1 and CDR2 sequences are SGHKS and YYEKEE (reference sequence). There are 14 residues in the CDR3.

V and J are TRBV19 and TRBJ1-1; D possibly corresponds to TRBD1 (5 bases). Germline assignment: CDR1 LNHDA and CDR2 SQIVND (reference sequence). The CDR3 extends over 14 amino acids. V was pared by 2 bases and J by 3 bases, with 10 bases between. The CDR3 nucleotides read TGTGCCAGTAGTATACGCGGGGCTTACACTGAAGCTTTCTTT. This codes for CASSIRGAYTEAFF.

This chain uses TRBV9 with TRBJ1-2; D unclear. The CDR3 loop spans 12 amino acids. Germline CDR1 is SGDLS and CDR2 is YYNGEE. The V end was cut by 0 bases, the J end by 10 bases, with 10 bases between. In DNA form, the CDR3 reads TGTGCCAGCAGCGTAGGTGGGTGGGACTACACCTTC. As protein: CASSVGGWDYTF.

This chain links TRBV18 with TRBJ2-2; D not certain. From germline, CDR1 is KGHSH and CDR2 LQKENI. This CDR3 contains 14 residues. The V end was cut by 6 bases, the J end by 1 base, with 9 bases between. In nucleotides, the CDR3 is TGTGCCAGCTCGGGTCAGGAGAACACCGGGGAGCTGTTTTTT. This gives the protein CASSGQENTGELFF.

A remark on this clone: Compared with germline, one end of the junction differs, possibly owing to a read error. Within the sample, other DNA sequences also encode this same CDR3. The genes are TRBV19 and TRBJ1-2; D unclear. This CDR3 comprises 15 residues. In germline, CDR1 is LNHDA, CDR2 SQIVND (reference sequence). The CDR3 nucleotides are TGTGCCAGTAGCTCATTTTATAGGGAAAACTATGGCTATACCTTC. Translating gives CASSSFYRENYGYTF.

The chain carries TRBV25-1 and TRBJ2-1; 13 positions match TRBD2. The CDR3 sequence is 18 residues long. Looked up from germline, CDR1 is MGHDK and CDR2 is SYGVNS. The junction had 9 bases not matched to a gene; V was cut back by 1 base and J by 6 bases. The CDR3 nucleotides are TGTGCCAGCAGTGAATCCTCCCTACTAGCGGGGGGGTTCAATGAGCAGTTCTTC. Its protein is CASSESSLLAGGFNEQFF.

The CDR3 DNA sequence: TGCGCCAGCAGCCCCAGAGGTACTAGCGGGGCCCTGAACACCGGGGAGCTGTTTTTT. It yields the protein CASSPRGTSGALNTGELFF. This chain connects TRBV4-3 to TRBJ2-2, with TRBD2 identical over 10 bases. The CDR3 has 19 amino acids. Germline-derived CDR1 and CDR2 are LGHNA and YSLEER. The V segment lost 4 bases and the J segment 1 base; nucleotides outside the gene matches: 12.

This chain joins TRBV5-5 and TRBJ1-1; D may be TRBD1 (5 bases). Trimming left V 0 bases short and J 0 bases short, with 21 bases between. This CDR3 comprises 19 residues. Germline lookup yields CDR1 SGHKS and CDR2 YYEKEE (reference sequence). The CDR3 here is CASSLGREGMRLMNTEAFF. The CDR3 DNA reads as TGTGCCAGCAGCTTGGGGCGGGAGGGGATGCGTTTGATGAACACTGAAGCTTTCTTT.

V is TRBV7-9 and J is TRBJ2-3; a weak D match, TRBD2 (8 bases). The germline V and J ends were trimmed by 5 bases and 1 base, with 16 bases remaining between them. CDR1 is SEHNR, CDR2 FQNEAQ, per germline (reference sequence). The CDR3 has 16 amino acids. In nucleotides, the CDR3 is TGTGCCAGCAGCCACCGGGGGGGACAGCGCACAGATACGCAGTATTTT. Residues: CASSHRGGQRTDTQYF.

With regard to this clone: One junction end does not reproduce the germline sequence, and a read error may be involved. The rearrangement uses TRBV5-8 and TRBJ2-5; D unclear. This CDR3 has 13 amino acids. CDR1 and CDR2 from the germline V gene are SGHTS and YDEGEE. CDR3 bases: TGTGCCAGCAGCTTGGAACATCAAGAGGCCCAGTACTTC. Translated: CASSLEHQEAQYF.

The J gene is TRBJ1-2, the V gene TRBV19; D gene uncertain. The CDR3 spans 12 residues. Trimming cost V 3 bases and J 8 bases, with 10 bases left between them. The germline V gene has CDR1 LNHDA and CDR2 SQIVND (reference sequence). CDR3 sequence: CASSISGLGYTF. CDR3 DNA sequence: TGTGCCAGTAGTATCTCCGGACTGGGCTACACCTTC. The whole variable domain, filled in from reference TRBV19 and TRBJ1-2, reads DGGITQSPKYLFRKEGQNVTLSCEQNLNHDAMYWYRQDPGQGLRLIYYSQIVNDFQKGDIAEGYSVSREKKESFPLTVTSAQKNPTAFYLCASSISGLGYTFGSGTRLTVV.

CDR3 nucleotides: TGCGCCAGCAGCTTGGAGGCGGGATTGGGCGGCTACACCTTC. Amino acids: CASSLEAGLGGYTF. This rearrangement joins TRBV5-1 to TRBJ1-2; D unresolved. This CDR3 region has 14 residues. Germline V lookup: CDR1 SGHRS, CDR2 YFSETQ. Trimming cost V 0 bases and J 8 bases, with 14 bases left between them.

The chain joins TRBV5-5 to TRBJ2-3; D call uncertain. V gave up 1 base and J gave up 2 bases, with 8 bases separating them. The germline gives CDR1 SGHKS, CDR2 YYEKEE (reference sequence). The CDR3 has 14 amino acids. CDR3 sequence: CASSLSWVTDTQYF. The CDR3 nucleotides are TGTGCCAGCAGCTTGTCGTGGGTCACAGATACGCAGTATTTT.

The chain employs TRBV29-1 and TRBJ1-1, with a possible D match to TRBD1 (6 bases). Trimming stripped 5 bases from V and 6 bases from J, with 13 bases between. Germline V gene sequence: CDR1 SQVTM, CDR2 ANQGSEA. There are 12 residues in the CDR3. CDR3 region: CSVRRGTAEAFF. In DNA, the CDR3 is TGCAGCGTTAGGAGGGGGACGGCTGAAGCTTTCTTT. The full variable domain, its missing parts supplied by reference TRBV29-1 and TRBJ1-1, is SAVISQKPSRDICQRGTSLTIQCQVDSQVTMMFWYRQQPGQSLTLIATANQGSEATYESGFVIDKFPISRPNLTFSTLTVSNMSPEDSSIYLCSVRRGTAEAFFGQGTRLTVV.

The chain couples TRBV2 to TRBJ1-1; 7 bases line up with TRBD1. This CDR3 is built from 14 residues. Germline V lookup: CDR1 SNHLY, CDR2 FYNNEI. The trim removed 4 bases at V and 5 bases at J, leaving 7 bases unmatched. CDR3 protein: CASSGDRVETEAFF. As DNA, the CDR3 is TGTGCCAGCAGTGGAGACAGGGTTGAGACTGAAGCTTTCTTT.

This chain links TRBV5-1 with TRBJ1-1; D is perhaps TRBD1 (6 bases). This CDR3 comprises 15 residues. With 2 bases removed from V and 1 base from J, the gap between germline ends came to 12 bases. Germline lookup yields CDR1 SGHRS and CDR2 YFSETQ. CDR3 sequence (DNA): TGCGCCAGCAGCTTCAGCGGAGGGGGGAACACTGAAGCTTTCTTT. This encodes CASSFSGGGNTEAFF.

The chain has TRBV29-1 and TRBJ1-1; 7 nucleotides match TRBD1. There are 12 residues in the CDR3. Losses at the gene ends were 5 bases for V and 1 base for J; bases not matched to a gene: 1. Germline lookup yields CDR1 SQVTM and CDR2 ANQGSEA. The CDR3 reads CSVRDRNTEAFF. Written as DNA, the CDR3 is TGCAGCGTTCGGGACAGGAACACTGAAGCTTTCTTT.

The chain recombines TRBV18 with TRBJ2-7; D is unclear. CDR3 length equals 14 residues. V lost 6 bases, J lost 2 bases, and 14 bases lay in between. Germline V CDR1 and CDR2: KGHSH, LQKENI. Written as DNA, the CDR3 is TGTGCCAGCTCTCCCGGACGGGTGCCCTACGAGCAGTACTTC. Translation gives CASSPGRVPYEQYF.